This T cell receptor beta chain was retrieved from a study of T cells in Graves' hyperthyroidism and ophthalmopathy. Study background: The authors collected peripheral blood at initial diagnosis, before any treatment.

The TCR beta CDR3 regions underwent amplification using RNA transcripts as the source. Researchers ran a first-round RT-PCR on the TCR CDR3 using the HTBI primer set. TCRdb recomputed calls from the multiplex PCR reads with MiXCR, one row per CDR3 protein. Of hundreds of thousands of distinct CDR3 sequences listed, roughly an eighth are singletons. Per germline, CDR1 SGHAT and CDR2 FQNNGV. The CDR3 length is 14 residues. V lost 1 base to trimming and J lost 6 bases, with 10 bases between them. The sample holds many counts of this clonotype. This clonotype was obtained from a woman aged 40 to 50 with Graves' ophthalmopathy. The chain employs TRBV11-2 and TRBJ2-1, with no clear D. The specimen sequenced was blood. The CDR3 protein is CASSLVAVVNEQFF. The CDR3 DNA follows: TGTGCCAGCAGCTTAGTAGCAGTTGTCAATGAGCAGTTCTTC. Combining the CDR3 with reference TRBV11-2 and TRBJ2-1 gives the whole variable domain EAGVAQSPRYKIIEKRQSVAFWCNPISGHATLYWYQQILGQGPKLLIQFQNNGVVDDSQLPKDRFSAERLKGVDSTLKIQPAKLEDSAVYLCASSLVAVVNEQFFGPGTRLTVL.